One sample yielded the 22 T cell receptor beta chains listed below, sequenced in a study of blood T cell repertoires in COVID-19. Sequencing was performed with immunoSEQ multiplex PCR; in TCRdb, only in-frame clones are kept and a portion is missing. The sample lists about 140,000 clones, about 82% occurring once. Sequenced sample: peripheral blood. The receptors derive from a woman older than 75 with active or convalescent COVID-19.

The V gene is TRBV19, the J gene TRBJ1-1, with D maybe TRBD1 (5 bases). The germline V gene encodes CDR1 LNHDA and CDR2 SQIVND (reference sequence). V gave up 5 bases and J gave up 7 bases, with 23 bases separating them. The CDR3 contains 16 residues. The CDR3, as DNA: TGTGCCAGTAGTGTTAAGGGACTACTACGGGGTGGTGAAGCTTTCTTT. Translated, it gives CASSVKGLLRGGEAFF. The full variable domain, completed using reference TRBV19 and TRBJ1-1, is DGGITQSPKYLFRKEGQNVTLSCEQNLNHDAMYWYRQDPGQGLRLIYYSQIVNDFQKGDIAEGYSVSREKKESFPLTVTSAQKNPTAFYLCASSVKGLLRGGEAFFGQGTRLTVV.

The chain joins TRBV5-1 to TRBJ2-3; the match to TRBD2 covers 10 bases. This CDR3 spans 16 amino acids. The V and J ends lost 4 bases and 1 base, in that order; junction bases with no gene match: 6. Germline V gives CDR1 SGHRS, CDR2 YFSETQ. The CDR3, as DNA: TGCGCCAGCAGCCCCGAGCGGGGGGGCGGCACAGATACGCAGTATTTT. Translating gives CASSPERGGGTDTQYF.

The chain has TRBV9 and TRBJ2-6, with TRBD1 matching over 7 bases. CDR1 is SGDLS, CDR2 YYNGEE, per germline. V trimming: 0 bases; J trimming: 0 bases; junction bases outside the gene matches: 6. CDR3 length: 18 residues. For the CDR3, the DNA is TGTGCCAGCAGCGTAGTAGGGGGCTCGTCCTCTGGGGCCAACGTCCTGACTTTC. This codes for CASSVVGGSSSGANVLTF.

The gene calls are TRBV4-2 and TRBJ2-1, with TRBD2 identical over 13 bases. The CDR3 is 19 residues long. V was clipped by 4 bases and J by 0 bases; unmatched bases: 9. CDR1 is LGHNA and CDR2 is YNFKEQ in the germline V gene. CDR3 coding DNA: TGTGCCAGCAGCCGAACACTAGCGGGGGGGTCCCCCTCCTACAATGAGCAGTTCTTC. As protein: CASSRTLAGGSPSYNEQFF.

The V and J genes are TRBV25-1 and TRBJ1-1, with 7 bases that match TRBD1. From germline, CDR1 is MGHDK and CDR2 SYGVNS. Trimming took 3 bases from V and 6 from J; bases not matched to a gene: 4. This CDR3 has 13 residues. DNA for the CDR3: TGTGCCAGCAGTGACGGACAGGACGCTGAAGCTTTCTTT. It is translated as CASSDGQDAEAFF.

Here the CDR3 DNA reads TGCGCCAGCAGTCCGACTAGCGTAGGCACCGGGGAGCTGTTTTTT. Translation gives CASSPTSVGTGELFF. This chain joins TRBV10-1 and TRBJ2-2; 8 bases fit TRBD2. Germline CDR1 and CDR2: WNHNN and SYGVQD (reference sequence). Trimming took 5 bases from V and 4 from J; bases not matched to a gene: 6. This CDR3 has 15 residues.

The CDR3 loop is CASSLVAGELFF. The CDR3 DNA reads TGTGCCAGCAGCCTCGTCGCCGGGGAGCTGTTTTTT. The genes are TRBV9 and TRBJ2-2; no clear D. The V gene's germline CDR1 is SGDLS and CDR2 YYNGEE. The CDR3 is 12 residues long. The germline V and J ends were trimmed by 4 bases and 6 bases, with 7 bases remaining between them.

In DNA, the CDR3 is TGTGCCAGCAGTTCTCACTCCGGGACAGGGACTTCACCCCTCCACTTT. It codes for CASSSHSGTGTSPLHF. J is TRBJ1-6 and V is TRBV28; 9 nucleotides agree with TRBD1. CDR1 is MDHEN and CDR2 is SYDVKM in the germline V gene. The trim removed 4 bases at V and 9 bases at J, leaving 10 bases unmatched. The CDR3 is 16 amino acids. The whole variable domain, remainder taken from reference TRBV28 and TRBJ1-6, is DVKVTQSSRYLVKRTGEKVFLECVQDMDHENMFWYRQDPGLGLRLIYFSYDVKMKEKGDIPEGYSVSREKKERFSLILESASTNQTSMYLCASSSHSGTGTSPLHFGNGTRLTVT.

The chain uses TRBV12-3 or TRBV12-4 and TRBJ2-2; tentative D call: TRBD2 (5 bases). V was clipped by 0 bases and J by 7 bases, with 6 bases between them. The CDR3 has 13 amino acids. The CDR3 DNA sequence: TGTGCCAGCAGTTTAGCCGGAGGCGGGGAGCTGTTTTTT. This codes for CASSLAGGGELFF.

By share, this clone counts as medium-sized. The chain is built from TRBV25-1 and TRBJ2-5; D is perhaps TRBD1 (5 bases). Trimming stripped 5 bases from V and 3 bases from J, with 13 bases between. The CDR3 length is 14 residues. CDR1 is MGHDK and CDR2 is SYGVNS in the germline V gene. The CDR3 region has the DNA TGTGCCAGCAGTATCCAGGGTACTAAAGAGACCCAGTACTTC. Residues: CASSIQGTKETQYF.

The V gene is TRBV10-3, the J gene TRBJ2-3; 8 bases align to TRBD2. CDR3 length: 15 residues. The V and J ends lost 4 bases and 0 bases, in that order; junction bases with no gene match: 3. The V gene's germline CDR1 is ENHRY and CDR2 SYGVKD. The DNA for the CDR3 is TGTGCCATCAGTGGGGGCGGGGGGAGCACAGATACGCAGTATTTT. It is translated as CAISGGGGSTDTQYF.

This chain uses TRBV7-8 with TRBJ1-1, with 9 nucleotides matching TRBD1. This CDR3 spans 15 amino acids. The germline gives CDR1 SGHVS, CDR2 FQNEAQ. V lost 4 bases and J lost 6; bases outside the gene matches: 9. For the CDR3, the DNA is TGTGCCAGCAGCTCCCGGGACAGGGTTTGGGCTGAAGCTTTCTTT. Translated: CASSSRDRVWAEAFF. Full variable domain (missing parts from reference TRBV7-8 and TRBJ1-1): GAGVSQSPRYKVAKRGQDVALRCDPISGHVSLFWYQQALGQGPEFLTYFQNEAQLDKSGLPSDRFFAERPEGSVSTLKIQRTQQEDSAVYLCASSSRDRVWAEAFFGQGTRLTVV.

This chain connects TRBV9 to TRBJ2-4, with TRBD1 matching 8 bases. Germline-derived CDR1 and CDR2 are SGDLS and YYNGEE. This CDR3 has 13 residues. After removal of 4 bases from V and 8 bases from J, the junction contained 5 bases not matched to a gene. The CDR3 region is CASSPQGAYIQYF. DNA for the CDR3: TGTGCCAGCAGCCCCCAGGGGGCTTACATTCAGTACTTC. The whole variable domain, filled in from reference TRBV9 and TRBJ2-4, reads DSGVTQTPKHLITATGQRVTLRCSPRSGDLSVYWYQQSLDQGLQFLIQYYNGEERAKGNILERFSAQQFPDLHSELNLSSLELGDSALYFCASSPQGAYIQYFGAGTRLSVL.

The rearrangement joins TRBV18 to TRBJ1-2, with unresolved D. Germline CDR1 is KGHSH and CDR2 is LQKENI. The CDR3 contains 15 residues. The V end was cut by 1 base, the J end by 0 bases, with 9 bases between. In DNA form, the CDR3 reads TGTGCCAGCTCACCACGGGAGAAAACTAACTATGGCTACACCTTC. Amino acid sequence: CASSPREKTNYGYTF.

The chain links TRBV7-8 to TRBJ2-1, with 12 nucleotides matching TRBD1. Germline CDR1 is SGHVS and CDR2 is FQNEAQ. The ends lost 5 bases at V and 4 bases at J; junction bases unmatched: 3. This CDR3 region has 15 residues. CDR3 DNA sequence: TGTGCCAGCAGCCGGGGACAGGGGGCTTACAATGAGCAGTTCTTC. As protein: CASSRGQGAYNEQFF.

The chain recombines TRBV18 with TRBJ1-1; no reliable D call. The CDR3 runs to 12 residues. The germline V and J ends were trimmed by 3 bases and 4 bases, with 6 bases remaining between them. Germline CDR1 and CDR2: KGHSH and LQKENI. DNA of the CDR3: TGTGCCAGCTCACCGTTGGCCACTGAAGCTTTCTTT. This codes for CASSPLATEAFF. Using reference TRBV18 and TRBJ1-1 for the parts outside the CDR3, the full variable domain is NAGVMQNPRHLVRRRGQEARLRCSPMKGHSHVYWYRQLPEEGLKFMVYLQKENIIDESGMPKERFSAEFPKEGPSILRIQQVVRGDSAAYFCASSPLATEAFFGQGTRLTVV.

The chain is built from TRBV12-3 or TRBV12-4 and TRBJ2-7, with D maybe TRBD1 (6 bases). The CDR3 runs 11 residues. The V end lost 2 bases, the J end lost 9 bases, and 8 bases lay between the germline ends. CDR3 in DNA: TGTGCCAGCAGTTTAAAGGACAGGCAGTACTTC. It codes for CASSLKDRQYF.

The genes are TRBV25-1 and TRBJ2-5; D is perhaps TRBD1 (5 bases). From germline, CDR1 is MGHDK and CDR2 SYGVNS. The CDR3 consists of 14 residues. V lost 5 bases and J 2 bases, leaving 12 bases between the germline ends. CDR3 loop: CASSRPRQQETQYF. The CDR3 DNA follows: TGTGCCAGCAGTCGGCCGAGACAGCAAGAGACCCAGTACTTC.

As DNA, the CDR3 is TGTGCCAGCAGCCAGAGACAAACGGATGGCTACACCTTC. Amino acids: CASSQRQTDGYTF. This chain uses TRBV14 with TRBJ1-2; D is uncertain. Trimming left V 3 bases short and J 6 bases short, with 11 bases between. The length of the CDR3 is 13 residues. The germline CDR1 and CDR2 sequences are SGHDN and FVKESK. Full variable domain (outside the CDR3, taken from reference TRBV14 and TRBJ1-2): EAGVTQFPSHSVIEKGQTVTLRCDPISGHDNLYWYRRVMGKEIKFLLHFVKESKQDESGMPNNRFLAERTGGTYSTLKVQPAELEDSGVYFCASSQRQTDGYTFGSGTRLTVV.

The CDR3 DNA reads as TGTGCCAGCAGTCAAGACAGTTCGAATCAGCCCCAGCATTTT. This encodes CASSQDSSNQPQHF. The V call is TRBV2, the J call TRBJ1-5; D might be TRBD1 (5 bases). V was clipped by 5 bases and J by 4 bases, with 12 bases between them. Germline loops: CDR1 SNHLY, CDR2 FYNNEI. The CDR3 runs to 14 residues.

In its sample, this clone was seen a few times. The identical CDR3 is also encoded by other nucleotide sequences in the sample. The chain combines TRBV28 with TRBJ1-5; D may be TRBD1 (5 bases). This CDR3 region has 14 residues. V was clipped by 3 bases and J by 1 base, with 7 bases between them. In germline, CDR1 is MDHEN, CDR2 SYDVKM. The CDR3 DNA follows: TGTGCCAGCAGTTTGTCAGGGAGCAATCAGCCCCAGCATTTT. It is translated as CASSLSGSNQPQHF.

The table lists this clone with a count of one. The V call is TRBV3-1 (or the pseudogene TRBV3-2), the J call TRBJ1-2; possibly TRBD1 for D (6 bases). This CDR3 spans 14 amino acids. CDR1 LGHDT and CDR2 YNNKEL come from the germline V gene (reference sequence). V was pared by 3 bases and J by 7 bases, with 15 bases between. CDR3 in DNA: TGTGCCAGCAGCCAGATACAGGGTATCGGTGGCTACACCTTC. Translation gives CASSQIQGIGGYTF.